The TCR beta chain under discussion was sequenced for a study of cytotoxic CD8 clonotypes in ibrutinib-treated CLL. TCRdb's table, derived via immunoSEQ multiplex PCR, lists solely in-frame clones and lacks some. This table has about 310,000 clones, about 80% appearing once. Study findings and constraints: Treatment left the uncommon public clonotypes either contracted or stable in frequency. Clonality went up at the time of ibrutinib response, stayed stable in sustained remission, and later dropped back toward its baseline level at progression.

From cryopreserved PBMCs came 2 to 2.5 micrograms of genomic DNA used for TCR beta libraries. In regard to this clone: What it binds is unknown.

The clonotype was recovered from a human donor with chronic lymphocytic leukemia. Sequencing used PBMCs, obtained before ibrutinib treatment.

CDR3 nucleotides: TGTGCCAGCAGCGTAGCAGGGCGGGTAGGCGGACTGAACACTGAAGCTTTCTTT. Translated, it gives CASSVAGRVGGLNTEAFF. The rearrangement joins TRBV9 to TRBJ1-1, with a tentative D call TRBD1 (5 bases). The CDR3 spans 18 residues. Deletions cut 0 bases from V and 0 bases from J, with 18 bases between. The V gene's germline CDR1 is SGDLS and CDR2 YYNGEE.